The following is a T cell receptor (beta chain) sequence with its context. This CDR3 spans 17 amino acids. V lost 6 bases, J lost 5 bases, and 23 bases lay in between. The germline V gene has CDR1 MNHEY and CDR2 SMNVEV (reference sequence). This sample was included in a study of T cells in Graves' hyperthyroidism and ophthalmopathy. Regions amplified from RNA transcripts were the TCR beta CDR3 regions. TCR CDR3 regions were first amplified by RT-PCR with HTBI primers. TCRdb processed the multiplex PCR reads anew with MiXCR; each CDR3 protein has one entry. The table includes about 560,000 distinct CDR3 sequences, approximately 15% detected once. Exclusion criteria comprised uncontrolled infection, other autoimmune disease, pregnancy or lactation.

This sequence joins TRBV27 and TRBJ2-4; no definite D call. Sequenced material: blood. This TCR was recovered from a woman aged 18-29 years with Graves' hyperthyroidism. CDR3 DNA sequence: TGTGCCAGCAGCCCTAAATGGGGAAGGAATATCCAAAACATTCAGTACTTC. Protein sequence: CASSPKWGRNIQNIQYF.